This TCR beta chain was sequenced in a study of molecular identifiers for immune sequencing clone quantification (dated by TCRdb to 2017 to 2018). Background on the whole study: For a replicate experiment, RNA from 20,000 or 100,000 naive CD8 T cells was divided into five aliquots, and four of the five aliquots were sequenced. The study was a methods study using CD8 T cells to benchmark molecular-identifier clustering-based TCR repertoire sequencing (MIDCIRS) and TCR RNA copy counting.

This clonotype was observed a few times. The antigen it binds to is not known. There are no base qualities to consult, and no much larger clone falls within one base. The library was generated by PCR. Sequencer: Illumina HiSeq 4000. Bulk TCR libraries were prepared as previously described, using TCR primers listed in Table S5. The Qiagen AllPrep DNA/RNA kit was used to purify total RNA. Before analysis, reads from multiple sequencing runs of the same library were pooled. Per the original workflow: Reads were retained only if their TCR constant sequence matched exactly, and those retained reads were trimmed to 150 nt and grouped according to their 12-nt molecular barcodes. Reads in each barcode group were sub-clustered using a 15% Levenshtein threshold, and a quality-weighted consensus sequence was built for each RNA molecule. Non-functional sequences were removed, as were lower-count sequences one edit away from another. On the basis of fitting two negative binomial distributions, barcode sub-clusters with fewer than 20% of the maximum read count were discarded. TCRdb ran its own pipeline on the public reads, namely fastp trimming at Q25 and MiXCR clone calling, and kept in-frame beta chains. Merged by CDR3 protein, the rows form single entries marked with the most common genes and DNA. Clone size and V and J calls follow TCRdb, not the original study. This sample has about half a million distinct CDR3 sequences in its table, and over 20% of those were observed once. In total, the top ten clones hold approximately 0.84% of the sample.

What the authors observed across the whole study: Identical TCR molecules sharing a barcode could cause highly expanded clone sizes to be underestimated. The naive libraries included spiked-in Jurkat TCR RNA (about ten copies' worth), and this RNA is not part of the donor repertoire. Modeling gave 3 to 3.5 recovered TCR RNA copies per cell versus about 10 by digital PCR, implying 25% to 30% capture efficiency. Spiked-in Jurkat TCR RNA equivalent to a single cell was reported to be detectable even among one million naive CD8 T cells. In CMV-specific effector cells, clones with more than 20 RNA copies contained over 99% of molecules, whereas in naive cells such clones contained under 1% of molecules. When barcode sub-clustering was not used, chimeric consensus sequences inflated TCR diversity, with chimeras reaching as high as 47%.

Libraries of naive CD8 T cells were built from around 20,000 to 1,000,000 sorted cells, with 10%, 30% or 50% of the purified RNA used. Naive CD8 T cells, defined as CD8+CD4-CCR7+CD45RA+, were FACS-sorted into RLT Plus buffer on a BD FACSAria II. To test detection sensitivity, Jurkat RNA equal to around nine TCR copies was added to samples of about 20,000-1,000,000 naive CD8 T cells. CD8 T cells were enriched using RosetteSep CD8+ T Cell Enrichment Cocktail and Ficoll-Paque, and the enriched cells then underwent ACK red cell lysis. Trimming removed 2 bases from V and 5 bases from J; the gene matches leave 7 bases unexplained. Its CDR3 holds 16 amino acids, cysteine through phenylalanine. This entry keeps only the CDR3 DNA: 48 bases, framed from base 1.

The sequence was collected from a human donor in good health. Some libraries in this study had Jurkat cell RNA spiked in. Sequenced: naive CD8+ T cells from blood, with Jurkat cell RNA spiked in. Taken with the paper, the label for cell subset or site translates to: FACS-sorted CD8+CD4-CCR7+CD45RA+ naive T cells. The chain joins TRBV12-3 or TRBV12-4 to TRBJ1-5; TRBD1 lines up with 9 middle nucleotides. The bases are TGTGCCAGCAGTTTAAGTTGGGGACAGGGATATCAGCCCCAGCATTTT. Translated, this is CASSLSWGQGYQPQHF.